A selection of T cell receptor beta chains follows, all from one sample in a study of identical twins. Via MiXCR, TCRdb re-called the 5' RACE reads, giving one row per CDR3 protein. The table has 1.5 million or so distinct CDR3 sequences, less than 40% seen once. The specimen sequenced was cord blood. The receptors come from a newborn girl in good health. The CDR3 runs from the conserved cysteine through the conserved F or W. Fields, in order: D gene, J gene, V gene, clone size, CDR3 protein, CDR3 DNA. D genes are given only for firm matches. Clone sizes are given selectively: once, few, many, or a class where the clone is expanded.

>TRBD2|TRBJ2-2|TRBV12-3/TRBV12-4|NA
CASSFGTSGGNTGELFF
TGTGCCAGCAGCTTCGGGACTAGCGGGGGGAACACCGGGGAGCTGTTTTTT
>NA|TRBJ2-3|TRBV20-1|once
CSARGDVTDTQYF
TGCAGTGCTAGAGGGGACGTCACAGATACGCAGTATTTT
>NA|TRBJ2-7|TRBV20-1|NA
CSASRQVSYEQYF
TGCAGTGCTAGTCGGCAGGTTTCCTACGAGCAGTACTTC
>NA|TRBJ2-1|TRBV4-2|many
CASSLGEAYNEQFF
TGTGCCAGCAGCCTGGGGGAGGCCTACAATGAGCAGTTCTTC
>NA|TRBJ2-3|TRBV27|many
CASSLITTDTQYF
TGTGCCAGCAGTTTAATCACCACAGATACGCAGTATTTT
>NA|TRBJ1-2|TRBV6-6|NA
CASSTVDGGGYTF
TGTGCCAGCAGTACCGTGGATGGCGGTGGCTACACCTTC
>TRBD2|TRBJ2-7|TRBV5-1|NA
CASKAGGAYNEQYF
TGCGCCAGCAAGGCGGGAGGGGCCTACAATGAGCAGTACTTC
>TRBD1|TRBJ1-2|TRBV20-1|few
CSASDRGNYGYTF
TGCAGTGCTAGTGACAGGGGCAACTATGGCTACACCTTC
>NA|TRBJ1-2|TRBV6-5|many
CASSYSAKDYGYTF
TGTGCCAGCAGTTACTCGGCAAAAGACTATGGCTACACCTTC
>TRBD2|TRBJ2-1|TRBV12-3/TRBV12-4|NA
CASSFYGTSGRGGYNEQFF
TGTGCCAGCAGTTTCTACGGGACTAGCGGGAGAGGGGGTTACAATGAGCAGTTCTTC
>NA|TRBJ2-7|TRBV4-1|NA
CASSQSMLPYEQYF
TGCGCCAGCAGCCAATCTATGCTTCCCTACGAGCAGTACTTC
>TRBD2|TRBJ2-5|TRBV4-2|few
CASSRSGLAGGETQYF
TGTGCCAGCAGCCGGTCGGGACTAGCGGGAGGTGAGACCCAGTACTTC
>TRBD1|TRBJ2-7|TRBV29-1|few
CSVAWDRDYEQYF
TGCAGCGTGGCGTGGGACAGGGACTACGAGCAGTACTTC
>NA|TRBJ2-5|TRBV18|few
CASSPRPDPGETQYF
TGTGCCAGCTCACCAAGACCAGACCCAGGGGAGACCCAGTACTTC
>NA|TRBJ2-1|TRBV19|NA
CASKLGGANEQFF
TGTGCCAGTAAGTTGGGGGGGGCCAATGAGCAGTTCTTC
>NA|TRBJ1-1|TRBV29-1|few
CSARREVSTEAFF
TGCAGCGCCCGGCGGGAAGTCTCCACTGAAGCTTTCTTT
>TRBD2|TRBJ2-7|TRBV7-2|NA
CASSFLAGCEQYF
TGTGCCAGCAGCTTCCTAGCGGGCTGCGAGCAGTACTTC
>NA|TRBJ2-1|TRBV4-2|NA
CASSHDLTRGSCNEQFF
TGTGCCAGCAGCCACGACCTTACTAGGGGGAGTTGCAATGAGCAGTTCTTC
>NA|TRBJ2-3|TRBV27|NA
CASSFRMTDTQYF
TGTGCCAGCAGTTTTCGAATGACAGATACGCAGTATTTT
>TRBD2|TRBJ2-7|TRBV20-1|few
CSARGGTLAGSYEQYF
TGCAGTGCTAGAGGCGGGACCCTAGCGGGGTCCTACGAGCAGTACTTC
>NA|TRBJ2-7|TRBV5-6|few
CASSFRYYEQYF
TGTGCCAGCAGCTTTCGATACTACGAGCAGTACTTC
>NA|TRBJ2-1|TRBV5-1|NA
CASSSQGTNYNEQFF
TGCGCCAGCAGTTCTCAGGGGACTAACTACAATGAGCAGTTCTTC
>NA|TRBJ1-1|TRBV27|NA
CASTQTPAPMLNTEAFF
TGTGCCAGCACCCAAACCCCAGCCCCGATGTTGAACACTGAAGCTTTCTTT
>NA|TRBJ2-5|TRBV6-1|NA
CASSEGTKETQYF
TGTGCCAGCAGTGAAGGGACGAAAGAGACCCAGTACTTC
>TRBD1|TRBJ1-1|TRBV9|NA
CASSAGTGFEAFF
TGTGCCAGCAGCGCCGGGACAGGGTTTGAAGCTTTCTTT
>TRBD1|TRBJ2-3|TRBV12-3/TRBV12-4|many
CASSRDRGRTDTQYF
TGTGCCAGCAGTCGGGACAGGGGGCGCACAGATACGCAGTATTTT
>NA|TRBJ1-2|TRBV6-2/TRBV6-3|NA
CASSYVRVYGYTF
TGTGCCAGCAGTTACGTACGGGTCTATGGCTACACCTTC
>NA|TRBJ2-3|TRBV3-1|many
CASSQDTARRTDTQYF
TGTGCCAGCAGCCAAGACACCGCAAGACGGACAGATACGCAGTATTTT
>NA|TRBJ2-3|TRBV5-8|once
CASSSHWGHGKGTDTQYF
TGTGCCAGCAGCTCACATTGGGGACACGGAAAGGGCACAGATACGCAGTATTTT
>NA|TRBJ1-5|TRBV27|many
CASGHNQPQHF
TGTGCCAGCGGCCACAATCAGCCCCAGCATTTT
>NA|TRBJ1-1|TRBV10-3|NA
CAIRSKMNTEAFF
TGTGCCATCAGAAGCAAGATGAACACTGAAGCTTTCTTT
>TRBD1|TRBJ1-6|TRBV19|NA
CASSTDRLRNSPLHF
TGTGCCAGTAGCACGGACAGGTTAAGGAATTCACCCCTCCACTTT
>NA|TRBJ1-2|TRBV5-1|few
CASSLADTDYGYTF
TGCGCCAGCAGCTTGGCCGACACGGACTATGGCTACACCTTC
>TRBD1|TRBJ1-2|TRBV7-2|NA
CASSLTGPGDYGYTF
TGTGCCAGCAGCTTGACAGGGCCGGGGGACTATGGCTACACCTTC
>TRBD2|TRBJ2-3|TRBV28|NA
CASSFFSGSTDTQYF
TGTGCCAGCAGTTTTTTTAGCGGGAGCACAGATACGCAGTATTTT
>NA|TRBJ1-1|TRBV5-1|NA
CASGIKRENTEAFF
TGCGCCAGCGGAATCAAGAGGGAGAACACTGAAGCTTTCTTT
>NA|TRBJ2-5|TRBV6-2/TRBV6-3|NA
CASSSVGATQETQYF
TGTGCCAGCAGTTCCGTAGGGGCGACCCAAGAGACCCAGTACTTC
>NA|TRBJ2-5|TRBV10-3|few
CASNRGVGEQYF
TGTGCCAGCAATAGAGGGGTCGGGGAGCAGTACTTC
>TRBD1|TRBJ1-2|TRBV9|NA
CASSVRGQGTLEGYTF
TGTGCCAGCAGCGTCAGGGGACAGGGCACCCTTGAAGGCTACACCTTC
>NA|TRBJ2-1|TRBV5-1|NA
CASSFDVPYNEQFF
TGCGCCAGCAGCTTCGACGTCCCCTACAATGAGCAGTTCTTC
>NA|TRBJ2-1|TRBV6-4|few
CAGSDGRERPYNEQFF
TGTGCCGGCAGTGACGGCCGGGAGCGGCCTTACAATGAGCAGTTCTTC
>NA|TRBJ1-2|TRBV5-1|NA
CASSPVQGDNYGYTF
TGCGCCAGCAGCCCGGTACAGGGTGATAACTATGGCTACACCTTC
>TRBD2|TRBJ2-3|TRBV6-5|many
CASSYSKSRRERTDTQYF
TGTGCCAGCAGTTACTCGAAAAGTCGGCGGGAGCGCACAGATACGCAGTATTTT
>NA|TRBJ2-7|TRBV12-3/TRBV12-4|NA
CASSFRVRGLYSYEQYF
TGTGCCAGCAGTTTTCGTGTTCGGGGACTCTACTCCTACGAGCAGTACTTC
>TRBD1|TRBJ1-2|TRBV3-1|NA
CASSLTGYPNYGYTF
TGTGCCAGCAGCCTGACAGGGTATCCTAACTATGGCTACACCTTC
>NA|TRBJ2-7|TRBV20-1|NA
CSASQLIRMGYEQYF
TGCAGTGCTAGCCAATTGATCCGGATGGGCTACGAGCAGTACTTC